The rows below give T cell receptor beta chains drawn from one sample of a study of blood T cells in healthy people across ages. In TCRdb, the 5' RACE reads were re-called with MiXCR into one record per CDR3 protein. The data show approximately 680,000 distinct CDR3 sequences, approximately 30% seen once. The sequenced sample consisted of blood. These receptors originate from a woman aged 80 or older in good health. Both conserved end residues are trimmed from each CDR3. The D gene is left open where the match is weak.

d_gene: NA
j_gene: TRBJ1-4
v_gene: TRBV29-1
CDR3aa: SVGKAGASNEKLF

d_gene: TRBD2
j_gene: TRBJ2-6
v_gene: TRBV27
CDR3aa: ASSLLAGTGANVLT

d_gene: NA
j_gene: TRBJ1-6
v_gene: TRBV6-5
CDR3aa: ASWTENSPLH

d_gene: NA
j_gene: TRBJ1-2
v_gene: TRBV7-2
CDR3aa: ASSFKQSYGYT

d_gene: NA
j_gene: TRBJ1-5
v_gene: TRBV12-3/TRBV12-4
CDR3aa: ASKRSDQPQH

d_gene: NA
j_gene: TRBJ1-5
v_gene: TRBV20-1
CDR3aa: SAREAIPNQPQH

d_gene: NA
j_gene: TRBJ2-1
v_gene: TRBV9
CDR3aa: ASSVAEGVHYNEQF

d_gene: NA
j_gene: TRBJ2-5
v_gene: TRBV3-1
CDR3aa: ASSQDLRQETQY

d_gene: TRBD1
j_gene: TRBJ2-6
v_gene: TRBV28
CDR3aa: ASTRGQAWGNVLT

d_gene: TRBD2
j_gene: TRBJ2-5
v_gene: TRBV4-2
CDR3aa: ASSRSGGGEETQY

d_gene: TRBD2
j_gene: TRBJ2-5
v_gene: TRBV7-8
CDR3aa: ASSPSILAGGQETQY

d_gene: NA
j_gene: TRBJ2-1
v_gene: TRBV5-1
CDR3aa: ASSSGPLGGNEQF

d_gene: TRBD1
j_gene: TRBJ2-1
v_gene: TRBV7-3
CDR3aa: ASSTQGQGTYNEQF

d_gene: TRBD2
j_gene: TRBJ2-3
v_gene: TRBV20-1
CDR3aa: SAKTSGVADTQY

d_gene: TRBD1
j_gene: TRBJ1-6
v_gene: TRBV7-2
CDR3aa: ASSLVGQGVNYNSPLH

d_gene: NA
j_gene: TRBJ2-2
v_gene: TRBV4-2
CDR3aa: ATRQADTGELF

d_gene: NA
j_gene: TRBJ2-2
v_gene: TRBV9
CDR3aa: ASSVAVTGELF

d_gene: TRBD2
j_gene: TRBJ2-3
v_gene: TRBV2
CDR3aa: ASKASGPSTDTQY

d_gene: TRBD1
j_gene: TRBJ1-4
v_gene: TRBV20-1
CDR3aa: SARGMMGQGAVL

d_gene: NA
j_gene: TRBJ2-7
v_gene: TRBV5-1
CDR3aa: ASSPRGYDEQY

d_gene: TRBD1
j_gene: TRBJ1-5
v_gene: TRBV7-9
CDR3aa: ASSLETGTGENQPQH

d_gene: TRBD1
j_gene: TRBJ2-5
v_gene: TRBV20-1
CDR3aa: SAIRGSGQETQY

d_gene: NA
j_gene: TRBJ1-4
v_gene: TRBV5-6
CDR3aa: ASSLLDGRNEKLF

d_gene: NA
j_gene: TRBJ1-2
v_gene: TRBV7-2
CDR3aa: ASSTPQGTRYGYT

d_gene: TRBD2
j_gene: TRBJ2-5
v_gene: TRBV12-3/TRBV12-4
CDR3aa: ASSHTSGGPSRETQY

d_gene: NA
j_gene: TRBJ2-1
v_gene: TRBV5-1
CDR3aa: ASSALGRGAPLNEQF

d_gene: TRBD1
j_gene: TRBJ1-4
v_gene: TRBV5-4
CDR3aa: ASSLGQTATNEKLF

d_gene: TRBD1
j_gene: TRBJ1-1
v_gene: TRBV7-2
CDR3aa: ASSLGGDRVTEAF

d_gene: TRBD2
j_gene: TRBJ2-5
v_gene: TRBV3-1
CDR3aa: ASSPTGTRPNQETQY

d_gene: TRBD2
j_gene: TRBJ2-3
v_gene: TRBV20-1
CDR3aa: SARDLGAGGILDTQY

d_gene: TRBD1
j_gene: TRBJ2-7
v_gene: TRBV19
CDR3aa: ASSIAVRGTYEQY

d_gene: NA
j_gene: NA
v_gene: TRBV6-5
CDR3aa: ASSYGRGPETQY

d_gene: NA
j_gene: TRBJ2-5
v_gene: TRBV15
CDR3aa: ATSLPGAGQETQY

d_gene: TRBD1
j_gene: TRBJ2-5
v_gene: TRBV11-2
CDR3aa: ASSSQQGYQETQY

d_gene: NA
j_gene: TRBJ1-5
v_gene: TRBV5-5
CDR3aa: ASTPGDSNQPQH

d_gene: NA
j_gene: TRBJ1-5
v_gene: TRBV6-6
CDR3aa: ASSYSSVSQH

d_gene: TRBD1
j_gene: TRBJ1-1
v_gene: TRBV30
CDR3aa: AWSGQGDTEAF

d_gene: TRBD2
j_gene: TRBJ2-1
v_gene: TRBV20-1
CDR3aa: SARGGTSGGYNEQF

d_gene: TRBD2
j_gene: TRBJ2-1
v_gene: TRBV20-1
CDR3aa: SANLPSGTYNEQF

d_gene: TRBD2
j_gene: TRBJ2-7
v_gene: TRBV7-2
CDR3aa: ASSASGTSGGTYEQY

d_gene: NA
j_gene: TRBJ2-6
v_gene: TRBV12-3/TRBV12-4
CDR3aa: ASWNSGANVLT

d_gene: NA
j_gene: TRBJ2-3
v_gene: TRBV10-3
CDR3aa: AIGTNEGGTDTQY

d_gene: NA
j_gene: TRBJ2-7
v_gene: TRBV9
CDR3aa: ASSVDQGGEQY

d_gene: TRBD1
j_gene: TRBJ1-1
v_gene: TRBV7-9
CDR3aa: ASSLGDRVFTEAF